The 18 T cell receptor beta chains presented below share a single source sample, sequenced in a study of cytomegalovirus exposure and HLA in healthy donors. PCR employed 60 Vbeta and 13 Jbeta primers. The method was immunoSEQ multiplex PCR; TCRdb's version includes in-frame clones alone and lacks a portion of them. This table has 150,000 to 200,000 clones, more than 60% appearing once. Specimen: PBMCs. The receptors were gathered from a woman in her forties in good health and CMV-seropositive.

The chain couples TRBV28 to TRBJ2-7; a possible D gene is TRBD1 (5 bases). Trimming stripped 5 bases from V and 0 bases from J, with 14 bases between. Germline V CDR1 and CDR2: MDHEN, SYDVKM. The CDR3 is 15 residues long. The CDR3 DNA sequence: TGTGCCAGCAGTACGCAGGGATTAAGCTCCTACGAGCAGTACTTC. This sequence encodes CASSTQGLSSYEQYF.

The sample holds a few counts of this clone. The chain links TRBV5-1 to TRBJ2-5, with D tentatively TRBD1 (5 bases). The DNA end is more similar to TRBJ2-7, so the J call may be wrong. The CDR3 is 14 amino acids. The germline V gene has CDR1 SGHRS and CDR2 YFSETQ. The DNA of the CDR3 is TGCGCCAGCAGTCCCGACAGCCTTTCCTACGAGCAGTACTTC. This sequence encodes CASSPDSLSYEQYF.

This rearrangement joins TRBV27 to TRBJ1-1; D is uncertain. This CDR3 has 14 amino acids. Deletions cut 3 bases from V and 1 base from J, with 9 bases between. Germline CDR1 and CDR2: MNHEY and SMNVEV (reference sequence). The CDR3, as DNA: TGTGCCAGCAGTTTCTCCGGGTGGAACACTGAAGCTTTCTTT. Amino acid sequence: CASSFSGWNTEAFF.

The CDR3 DNA sequence: TGTGCCAGCAGCTTAGCGCAGTCAGGGCCCTACAATGAGCAGTTCTTC. This translates into CASSLAQSGPYNEQFF. The chain combines TRBV7-2 with TRBJ2-1, with a tentative D call TRBD1 (5 bases). With 0 bases removed from V and 2 bases from J, the gap between germline ends came to 11 bases. Germline values: CDR1 SGHTA, CDR2 FQGNSA. The CDR3 length is 16 residues.

A word on this clone: The junction departs from germline at one end; a sequencing error may be responsible. This chain joins TRBV7-9 and TRBJ2-5; D is perhaps TRBD1 (7 bases). The CDR3 runs 16 residues. Germline assignment: CDR1 SEHNR and CDR2 FQNEAQ (reference sequence). The CDR3 region is CSSSPTGAGGQETQYF. In DNA, the CDR3 is TGTTCCAGCAGCCCGACCGGGGCAGGGGGGCAAGAGACCCAGTACTTC. Using reference TRBV7-9 and TRBJ2-5 for the parts outside the CDR3, the full variable domain is DTGVSQNPRHKITKRGQNVTFRCDPISEHNRLYWYRQTLGQGPEFLTYFQNEAQLEKSRLLSDRFSAERPKGSFSTLEIQRTEQGDSAMYLCSSSPTGAGGQETQYFGPGTRLLVL.

This rearrangement joins TRBV5-1 to TRBJ2-2; possible D gene TRBD1, 6 bases. The CDR3 length is 16 residues. V lost 4 bases to trimming and J lost 4 bases, with 17 bases between them. Germline CDR1 reads SGHRS; CDR2 reads YFSETQ. The CDR3 here is CASSPVRGRGTGELFF. DNA for the CDR3: TGCGCCAGCAGCCCCGTCCGGGGCAGGGGCACCGGGGAGCTGTTTTTT.

The rearrangement links TRBV5-6 to TRBJ1-2; tentative D call: TRBD1 (5 bases). Germline CDR1 reads SGHDT; CDR2 reads YYEEEE. Trimming removed 1 base at V and 3 bases at J, with 19 bases between. The CDR3 covers 17 residues. For the CDR3, the DNA is TGTGCCAGCAGCTTGACAGGACTAGGGGCCAGCGACTATGGCTACACCTTC. It yields the protein CASSLTGLGASDYGYTF.

This clone has only a few counts. The V gene is TRBV7-9, the J gene TRBJ2-5; tentative D call: TRBD1 (5 bases). There are 15 residues in the CDR3. V lost 5 bases, J lost 2 bases, and 15 bases lay in between. Germline V gene sequence: CDR1 SEHNR, CDR2 FQNEAQ (reference sequence). CDR3 amino acids: CASSPGIIPQETQYF. The DNA for the CDR3 is TGTGCCAGCAGCCCAGGGATTATCCCTCAAGAGACCCAGTACTTC. Full variable domain (missing parts from reference TRBV7-9 and TRBJ2-5): DTGVSQNPRHKITKRGQNVTFRCDPISEHNRLYWYRQTLGQGPEFLTYFQNEAQLEKSRLLSDRFSAERPKGSFSTLEIQRTEQGDSAMYLCASSPGIIPQETQYFGPGTRLLVL.

This clone appeared once. The J gene is TRBJ2-2, the V gene TRBV7-2, with D unclear. Germline CDR1 SGHTA, CDR2 FQGNSA. The CDR3 loop spans 14 amino acids. V was clipped by 4 bases and J by 3 bases, with 9 bases between them. CDR3: CASSSLIDTGELFF. For the CDR3, the DNA is TGTGCCAGCAGCTCTTTGATAGACACCGGGGAGCTGTTTTTT.

This clone occurred a few times. At one end the junction does not follow the germline gene, possibly because of a read error. V usage is TRBV19 and J usage is TRBJ2-6; 7 nucleotides agree with TRBD2. Per germline, CDR1 LNHDA and CDR2 SQIVND (reference sequence). This CDR3 is 18 amino acids long. The CDR3 loop reads CASSMWTGGGTGANGLTF. The CDR3 nucleotides read TGTGCCAGTAGTATGTGGACGGGAGGAGGAACTGGGGCCAACGGCCTGACTTTC.

This clone was seen only a few times. The V call is TRBV5-1, the J call TRBJ2-1; perhaps TRBD2 as D (5 bases). Germline CDR1 and CDR2: SGHRS and YFSETQ. There are 14 residues in the CDR3. Trimming left V 7 bases short and J 1 base short, with 12 bases between. The CDR3 is CASGRDTSYNEQFF. CDR3 nucleotides: TGCGCCAGCGGGAGAGATACTTCCTACAATGAGCAGTTCTTC.

The chain joins TRBV7-6 to TRBJ2-1; TRBD2 is a possible D gene (7 bases). V was shortened by 5 bases and J by 9 bases, with 11 bases between the two germline ends. Germline V lookup: CDR1 SGHVS, CDR2 FNYEAQ. The CDR3 covers 12 residues. The CDR3 region is CASSLRGGEQFF. CDR3 bases: TGTGCCAGCAGCCTAAGGGGGGGTGAGCAGTTCTTC.

The chain carries TRBV5-1 and TRBJ1-1, with 9 bases that match TRBD1. The CDR3 is made up of 16 amino acids. The germline CDR1 and CDR2 sequences are SGHRS and YFSETQ. V was clipped by 0 bases and J by 5 bases; unmatched bases: 8. The chain's CDR3 is CASSLGALTGGTEAFF. CDR3 DNA: TGCGCCAGCAGCTTGGGGGCCCTGACAGGGGGTACTGAAGCTTTCTTT.

This clone was found a few times. The chain couples TRBV7-9 to TRBJ2-5, with 10 bases that match TRBD2. V was clipped by 2 bases and J by 6 bases; unmatched bases: 15. The germline CDR1 and CDR2 sequences are SEHNR and FQNEAQ (reference sequence). The CDR3 sequence is 18 residues long. The CDR3 loop is CASSLWPSGGHNKQTQYF. Here the CDR3 DNA reads TGTGCCAGCAGCTTATGGCCTAGCGGGGGTCACAACAAACAGACCCAGTACTTC.

V is TRBV2 and J is TRBJ1-2; no reliable D call. This CDR3 comprises 14 residues. Germline V gene data show CDR1 as SNHLY and CDR2 as FYNNEI. Trimming pared 2 bases from V and 7 bases from J, leaving 14 bases between. For the CDR3, the DNA is TGTGCCAGCAGTGAATACCGGACCGAGGGTGGCTACACCTTC. Its protein is CASSEYRTEGGYTF.

The gene calls are TRBV9 and TRBJ2-2; TRBD2 matches 7 bases. The V gene end was trimmed by 6 bases and the J gene end by 5 bases; junction bases not matched to a gene: 7. Germline values: CDR1 SGDLS, CDR2 YYNGEE. The CDR3 spans 14 residues. CDR3 amino acids: CASTPGGLTGELFF. DNA for the CDR3: TGTGCCAGCACTCCCGGGGGGTTAACCGGGGAGCTGTTTTTT.

V gene TRBV7-9 combines with J gene TRBJ2-4, with D possibly being TRBD1 (6 bases). Trimming took off 2 bases at V and 7 bases at J, with 12 bases between the two ends. Germline V gives CDR1 SEHNR, CDR2 FQNEAQ (reference sequence). CDR3 length: 14 residues. This chain's CDR3 is CASSLTGFSNIQYF. The CDR3 DNA follows: TGTGCCAGCAGCTTAACAGGGTTCTCGAACATTCAGTACTTC.

The chain has TRBV7-9 and TRBJ2-2; D gene unclear. The V end lost 6 bases, the J end lost 6 bases, and 14 bases lay between the germline ends. The germline gives CDR1 SEHNR, CDR2 FQNEAQ (reference sequence). The CDR3 runs 14 residues. The CDR3 reads CASSSNFLAGELFF. The CDR3 bases are TGTGCCAGCAGTTCTAATTTCCTCGCCGGGGAGCTGTTTTTT. Looking up the rest from reference TRBV7-9 and TRBJ2-2 gives the full variable domain: DTGVSQNPRHKITKRGQNVTFRCDPISEHNRLYWYRQTLGQGPEFLTYFQNEAQLEKSRLLSDRFSAERPKGSFSTLEIQRTEQGDSAMYLCASSSNFLAGELFFGEGSRLTVL.